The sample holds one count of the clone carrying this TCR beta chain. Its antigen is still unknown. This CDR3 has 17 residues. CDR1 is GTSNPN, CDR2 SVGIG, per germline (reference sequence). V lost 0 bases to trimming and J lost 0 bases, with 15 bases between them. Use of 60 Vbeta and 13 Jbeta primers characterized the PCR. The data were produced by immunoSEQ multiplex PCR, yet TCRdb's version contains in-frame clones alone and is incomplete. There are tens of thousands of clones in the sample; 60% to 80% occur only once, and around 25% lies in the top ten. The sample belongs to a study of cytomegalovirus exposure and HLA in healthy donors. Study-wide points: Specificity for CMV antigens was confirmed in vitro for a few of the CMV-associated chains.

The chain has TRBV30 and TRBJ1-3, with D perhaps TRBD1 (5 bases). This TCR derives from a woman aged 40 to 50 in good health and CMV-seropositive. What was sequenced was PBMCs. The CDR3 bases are TGTGCCTGGAGTGTACGGGGGGGGATTAACTCTGGAAACACCATATATTTT. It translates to CAWSVRGGINSGNTIYF.